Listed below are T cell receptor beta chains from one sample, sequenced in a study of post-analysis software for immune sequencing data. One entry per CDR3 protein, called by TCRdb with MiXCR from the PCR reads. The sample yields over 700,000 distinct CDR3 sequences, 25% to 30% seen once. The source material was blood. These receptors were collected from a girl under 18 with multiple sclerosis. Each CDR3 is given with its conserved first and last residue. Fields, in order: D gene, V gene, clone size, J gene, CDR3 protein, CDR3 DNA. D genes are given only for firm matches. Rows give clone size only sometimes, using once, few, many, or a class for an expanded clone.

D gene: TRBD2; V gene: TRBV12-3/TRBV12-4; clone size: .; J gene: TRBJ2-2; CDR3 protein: CASSFYLAENTGELFF; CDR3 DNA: TGTGCCAGCAGTTTTTACCTAGCGGAGAACACCGGGGAGCTGTTTTTT
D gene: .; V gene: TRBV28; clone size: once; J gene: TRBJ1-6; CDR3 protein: CASSLWNSPLHF; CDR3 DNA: TGTGCCAGCAGTTTATGGAACTCACCCCTCCACTTT
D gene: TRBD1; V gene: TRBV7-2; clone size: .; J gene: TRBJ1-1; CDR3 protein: CASSPLMGSGGVNTEAFF; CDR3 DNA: TGTGCCAGCAGCCCCTTAATGGGGTCAGGGGGCGTGAACACTGAAGCTTTCTTT
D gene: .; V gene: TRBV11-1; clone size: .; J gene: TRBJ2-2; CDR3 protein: CASSLALGYGNTGELFF; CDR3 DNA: TGTGCCAGCAGCTTAGCTCTTGGGTATGGAAACACCGGGGAGCTGTTTTTT
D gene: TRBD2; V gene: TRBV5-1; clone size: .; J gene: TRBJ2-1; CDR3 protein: CASSLDGSGGAKANEQFF; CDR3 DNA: TGCGCCAGCAGCTTGGATGGTAGCGGGGGGGCTAAGGCCAATGAGCAGTTCTTC
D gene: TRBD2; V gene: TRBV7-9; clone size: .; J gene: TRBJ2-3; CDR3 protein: CASSLLAGGEDTQYF; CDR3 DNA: TGTGCCAGCAGCCTACTAGCGGGGGGTGAAGATACGCAGTATTTT
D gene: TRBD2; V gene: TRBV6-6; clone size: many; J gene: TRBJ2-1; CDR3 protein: CASSLTSGFYNEQFF; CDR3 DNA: TGTGCCAGCAGCCTGACTAGCGGATTCTACAATGAGCAGTTCTTC
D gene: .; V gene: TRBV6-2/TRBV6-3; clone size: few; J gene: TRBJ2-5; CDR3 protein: CASEPSTDYQETQYF; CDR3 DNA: TGTGCCAGCGAACCCTCGACAGACTACCAAGAGACCCAGTACTTC
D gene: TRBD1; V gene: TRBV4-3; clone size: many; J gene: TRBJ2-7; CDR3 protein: CASSPGTGVAYEQYF; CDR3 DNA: TGCGCCAGCAGCCCCGGGACAGGGGTGGCCTACGAGCAGTACTTC
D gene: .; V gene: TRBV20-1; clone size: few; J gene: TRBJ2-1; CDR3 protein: CSARDTIPRGSYNEQFF; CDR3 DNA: TGCAGTGCTAGAGATACAATTCCGAGGGGCTCCTACAATGAGCAGTTCTTC
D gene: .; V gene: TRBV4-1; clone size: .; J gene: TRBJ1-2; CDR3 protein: CASSQLTGLYGYTF; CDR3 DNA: TGCGCCAGCAGCCAACTGACAGGACTCTATGGCTACACCTTC
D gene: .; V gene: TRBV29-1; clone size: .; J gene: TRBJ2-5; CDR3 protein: CSVLSWGWEIQKETQYF; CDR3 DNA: TGCAGCGTTTTGTCTTGGGGTTGGGAAATCCAAAAAGAGACCCAGTACTTC
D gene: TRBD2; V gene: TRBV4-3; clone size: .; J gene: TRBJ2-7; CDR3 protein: CASSRNSGSTEQYF; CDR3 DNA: TGCGCCAGCAGCCGAAATAGCGGGAGTACCGAGCAGTACTTC
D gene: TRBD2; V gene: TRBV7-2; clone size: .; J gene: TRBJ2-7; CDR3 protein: CASSLDSSGFSPYAQYF; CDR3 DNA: TGTGCCAGCAGCTTAGATTCTAGCGGCTTCAGTCCCTACGCGCAGTACTTC
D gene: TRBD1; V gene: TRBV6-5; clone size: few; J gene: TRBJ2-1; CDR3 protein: CASSRGQALSSYNEQFF; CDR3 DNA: TGTGCCAGCAGTCGGGGACAGGCCCTGAGCTCCTACAATGAGCAGTTCTTC
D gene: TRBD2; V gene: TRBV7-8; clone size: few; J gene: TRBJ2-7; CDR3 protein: CASSLAGKGSYEQYF; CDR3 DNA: TGTGCCAGCAGCCTAGCGGGGAAGGGTTCCTACGAGCAGTACTTC
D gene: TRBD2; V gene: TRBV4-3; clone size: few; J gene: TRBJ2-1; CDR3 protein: CASSQESAGGGNEQFF; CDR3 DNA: TGCGCCAGCAGCCAAGAGTCAGCGGGAGGTGGGAATGAGCAGTTCTTC
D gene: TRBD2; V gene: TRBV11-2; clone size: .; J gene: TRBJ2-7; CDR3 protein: CASSFETSGRISYEQYF; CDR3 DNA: TGTGCCAGCAGCTTTGAGACTAGCGGGAGGATCTCCTACGAGCAGTACTTC
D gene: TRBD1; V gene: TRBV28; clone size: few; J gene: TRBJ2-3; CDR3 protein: CASSLQGAGADTQYF; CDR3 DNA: TGTGCCAGCAGTTTACAGGGGGCAGGCGCAGATACGCAGTATTTT
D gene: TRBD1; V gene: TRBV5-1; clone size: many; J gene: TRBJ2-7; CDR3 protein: CASSLRQGSYEQYF; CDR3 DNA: TGTGCCAGCAGCTTGAGACAGGGCTCCTACGAGCAGTACTTC
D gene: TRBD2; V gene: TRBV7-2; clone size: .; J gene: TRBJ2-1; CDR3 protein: CASSSSSGLYNEQFF; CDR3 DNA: TGTGCCAGCAGCTCCTCTAGCGGACTCTACAATGAGCAGTTCTTC
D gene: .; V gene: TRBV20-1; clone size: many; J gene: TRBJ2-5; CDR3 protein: CSASDPGLPGREQYF; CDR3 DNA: TGCAGTGCTAGTGATCCGGGACTGCCTGGGAGAGAGCAGTACTTC
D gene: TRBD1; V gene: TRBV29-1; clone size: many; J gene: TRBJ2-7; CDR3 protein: CSVQRLGTGSEQYF; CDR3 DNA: TGCAGCGTCCAACGACTCGGGACAGGGAGCGAGCAGTACTTC
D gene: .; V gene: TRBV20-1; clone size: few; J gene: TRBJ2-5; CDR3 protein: CSARDQGETQYF; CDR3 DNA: TGCAGTGCTAGAGATCAGGGAGAGACCCAGTACTTC
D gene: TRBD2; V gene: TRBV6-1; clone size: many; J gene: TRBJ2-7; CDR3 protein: CASSDLAGGYEQYF; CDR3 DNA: TGTGCCAGCAGTGATCTAGCGGGGGGCTACGAGCAGTACTTC
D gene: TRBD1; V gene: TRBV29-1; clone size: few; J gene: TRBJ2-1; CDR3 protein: CSVGTGRNNEQFF; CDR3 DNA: TGCAGCGTCGGGACAGGACGAAACAATGAGCAGTTCTTC
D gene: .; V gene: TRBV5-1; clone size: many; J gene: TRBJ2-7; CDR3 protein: CASSFGGSSSYEQYF; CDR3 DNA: TGCGCCAGCAGCTTTGGCGGTAGCAGCTCCTACGAGCAGTACTTC
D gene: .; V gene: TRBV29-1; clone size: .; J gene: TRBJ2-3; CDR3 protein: CSVGALAADTQYF; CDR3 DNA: TGCAGCGTCGGGGCACTAGCCGCAGATACGCAGTATTTT
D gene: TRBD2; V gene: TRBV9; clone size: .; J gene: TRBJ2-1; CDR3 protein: CASSARGLARLYNEQFF; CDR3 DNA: TGTGCCAGCAGCGCCCGAGGACTAGCGAGATTATACAATGAGCAGTTCTTC
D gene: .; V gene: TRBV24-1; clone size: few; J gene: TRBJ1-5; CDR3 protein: CATSDLHGDQPQHF; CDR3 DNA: TGTGCCACCAGTGATTTGCACGGCGATCAGCCCCAGCATTTT
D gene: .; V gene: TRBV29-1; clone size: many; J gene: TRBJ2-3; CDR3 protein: CSVRRERASTDTQYF; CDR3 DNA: TGCAGCGTCCGAAGGGAGAGGGCGAGCACAGATACGCAGTATTTT
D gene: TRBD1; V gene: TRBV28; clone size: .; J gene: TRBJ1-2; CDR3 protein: CASSSSRLGQGAGGYTF; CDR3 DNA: TGTGCCAGCAGTTCATCTCGCCTGGGACAGGGGGCTGGTGGCTACACCTTC
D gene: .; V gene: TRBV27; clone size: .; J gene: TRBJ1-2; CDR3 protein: CASSSQRAQGYGYTF; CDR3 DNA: TGTGCCAGCAGTTCCCAACGGGCCCAGGGGTATGGCTACACCTTC
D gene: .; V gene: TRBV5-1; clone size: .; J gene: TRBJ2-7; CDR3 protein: CASSLVVGSSGEQYF; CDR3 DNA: TGCGCCAGCAGCTTGGTCGTAGGGAGTAGTGGGGAGCAGTACTTC
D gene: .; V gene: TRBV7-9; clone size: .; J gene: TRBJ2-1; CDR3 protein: CASSFVLSGVLNEQFF; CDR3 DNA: TGTGCCAGCAGCTTTGTCCTATCTGGCGTTCTCAATGAGCAGTTCTTC
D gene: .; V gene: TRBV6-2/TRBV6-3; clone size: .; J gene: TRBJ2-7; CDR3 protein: CASSFGLLTYEQYF; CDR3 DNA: TGTGCCAGCAGTTTCGGGCTCCTGACCTACGAGCAGTACTTC
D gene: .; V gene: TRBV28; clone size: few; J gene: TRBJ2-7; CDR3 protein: CASSSPVSYEQYF; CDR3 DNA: TGTGCCAGCAGTTCCCCGGTATCCTACGAGCAGTACTTC
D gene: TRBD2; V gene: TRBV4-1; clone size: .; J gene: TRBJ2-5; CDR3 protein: CASSQGRGPWAKTQYF; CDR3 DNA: TGCGCTAGCAGCCAAGGGAGGGGACCTTGGGCAAAGACCCAGTACTTC
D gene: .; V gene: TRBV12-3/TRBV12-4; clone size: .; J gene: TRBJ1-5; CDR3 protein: CASSPDKYQHF; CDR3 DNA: TGTGCCAGCAGTCCGGACAAGTACCAGCATTTT
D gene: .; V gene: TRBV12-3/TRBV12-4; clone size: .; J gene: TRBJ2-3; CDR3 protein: CASSLLGDTDTQYF; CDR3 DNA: TGTGCCAGCAGTTTATTGGGCGACACAGATACGCAGTATTTT
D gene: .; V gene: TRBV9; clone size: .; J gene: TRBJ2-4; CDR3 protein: CASSGDGTRVEEQYF; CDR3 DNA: TGTGCCAGCAGCGGAGACGGGACACGGGTTGAGGAGCAGTACTTC
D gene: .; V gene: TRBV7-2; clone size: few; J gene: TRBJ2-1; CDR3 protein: CASNPTSNEQFF; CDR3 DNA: TGTGCCAGCAACCCAACTAGCAATGAGCAGTTCTTC
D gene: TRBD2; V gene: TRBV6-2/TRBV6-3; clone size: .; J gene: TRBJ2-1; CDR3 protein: CASSPPSAGGNEQFF; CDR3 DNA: TGTGCCAGCAGTCCCCCTAGCGCGGGGGGGAATGAGCAGTTCTTC
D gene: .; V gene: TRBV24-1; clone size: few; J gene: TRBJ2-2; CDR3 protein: CATSDIGTGELFF; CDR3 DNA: TGTGCCACCAGTGATATCGGGACCGGGGAGCTGTTTTTT
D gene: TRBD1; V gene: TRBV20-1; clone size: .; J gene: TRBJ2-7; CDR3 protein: CSAPTGGRYEQYF; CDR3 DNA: TGCAGTGCGCCGACAGGGGGTCGCTACGAGCAGTACTTC
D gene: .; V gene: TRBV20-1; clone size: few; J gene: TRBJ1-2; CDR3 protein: CSARAGADGYTF; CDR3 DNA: TGCAGTGCTAGGGCGGGGGCGGATGGCTACACCTTC
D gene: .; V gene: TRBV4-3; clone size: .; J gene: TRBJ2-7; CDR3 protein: CASAPAITYEQYF; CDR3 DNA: TGCGCCAGCGCGCCAGCGATTACCTACGAGCAGTACTTC
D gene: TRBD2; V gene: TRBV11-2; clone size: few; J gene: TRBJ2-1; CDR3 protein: CASNQLLAGALLYEQFF; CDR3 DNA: TGTGCCAGCAACCAATTACTAGCGGGAGCCCTTTTGTATGAGCAGTTCTTC
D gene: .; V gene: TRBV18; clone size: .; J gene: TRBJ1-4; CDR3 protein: CASSQNPLGRVREKLFF; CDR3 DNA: TGTGCCAGCTCACAGAACCCTTTAGGACGGGTCCGTGAAAAACTGTTTTTT
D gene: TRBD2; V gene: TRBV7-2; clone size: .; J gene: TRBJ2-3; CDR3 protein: CASSRGLAGPDTQYF; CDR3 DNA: TGTGCCAGCAGCCGGGGACTAGCGGGACCAGATACGCAGTATTTT
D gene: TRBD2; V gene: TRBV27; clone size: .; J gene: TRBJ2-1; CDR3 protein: CASYSVLAVHNEQFF; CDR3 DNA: TGTGCCAGCTATTCCGTCCTAGCGGTTCACAATGAGCAGTTCTTC
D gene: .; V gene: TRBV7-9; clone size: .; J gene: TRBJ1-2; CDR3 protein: CASSLERGMRDGYTF; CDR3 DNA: TGTGCCAGCAGCTTAGAAAGGGGGATGCGGGATGGCTACACCTTC
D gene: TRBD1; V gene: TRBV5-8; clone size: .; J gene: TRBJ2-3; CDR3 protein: CASSVGQPLGTDTQYF; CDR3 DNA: TGTGCCAGCAGCGTGGGACAGCCCTTGGGTACAGATACGCAGTATTTT
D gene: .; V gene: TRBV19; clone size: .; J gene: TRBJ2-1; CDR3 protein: CASTPAVSGNEQFF; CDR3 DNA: TGTGCCAGTACCCCAGCGGTATCGGGGAATGAGCAGTTCTTC
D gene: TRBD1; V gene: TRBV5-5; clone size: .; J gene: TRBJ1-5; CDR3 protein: CASSPMTGVSNQPQHF; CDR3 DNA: TGTGCCAGCAGCCCCATGACAGGGGTAAGCAATCAGCCCCAGCATTTT
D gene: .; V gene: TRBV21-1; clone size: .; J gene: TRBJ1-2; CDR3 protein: CASSKEAGFMSYTF; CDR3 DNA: TGTGCCAGCAGCAAAGAGGCAGGCTTTATGAGCTACACCTTC
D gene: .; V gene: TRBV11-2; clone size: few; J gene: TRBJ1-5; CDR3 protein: CASSPLKGEGQPQHF; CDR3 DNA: TGTGCCAGCAGCCCACTGAAAGGGGAGGGTCAGCCCCAGCATTTT